One and the same sample provided the 23 T cell receptor beta chains below, sequenced in a study of cytomegalovirus exposure and HLA in healthy donors. PCR used 60 Vbeta primers and 13 Jbeta primers. The repertoire was sequenced with immunoSEQ multiplex PCR; TCRdb's copy has only in-frame clones and lacks some. The table records fewer than 25,000 clones, approximately 80% of them present only once. Sequenced sample: PBMCs. Every receptor here comes from a human donor in good health.

A single count supports this clone. The V gene is TRBV7-9, the J gene TRBJ2-7; 11 positions agree with TRBD2. CDR1 is SEHNR and CDR2 is FQNEAQ in the germline V gene (reference sequence). Trimming took 1 base from V and 0 from J; bases not matched to a gene: 11. This CDR3 has 19 residues. For the CDR3, the DNA is TGTGCCAGCAGCTTAGTTGTTCTAGCGGGAGGCCCGAGCTCCTACGAGCAGTACTTC. Amino acid sequence: CASSLVVLAGGPSSYEQYF. The variable domain in full, with the rest retrieved from reference TRBV7-9 and TRBJ2-7, is DTGVSQNPRHKITKRGQNVTFRCDPISEHNRLYWYRQTLGQGPEFLTYFQNEAQLEKSRLLSDRFSAERPKGSFSTLEIQRTEQGDSAMYLCASSLVVLAGGPSSYEQYFGPGTRLTVT.

This chain joins TRBV19 and TRBJ2-6, with TRBD1 matching 11 bases. V dropped 3 bases and J dropped 0; count of bases not matched to a gene: 7. The length of the CDR3 is 19 residues. CDR1 and CDR2 (germline): LNHDA, SQIVND (reference sequence). CDR3: CASSIRDRGFLSGANVLTF. The CDR3, as DNA: TGTGCCAGTAGTATCAGGGACAGGGGGTTCCTCTCTGGGGCCAACGTCCTGACTTTC.

This clone has just a few counts. The chain uses TRBV4-3 and TRBJ2-7; 8 nucleotides align to TRBD2. CDR1 and CDR2 (germline): LGHNA, YSLEER. The CDR3 extends over 15 amino acids. The ends lost 4 bases at V and 4 bases at J; junction bases unmatched: 9. This chain's CDR3 is CASSLAPGGNYEQYF. CDR3 nucleotides: TGCGCCAGCAGCCTCGCCCCGGGGGGGAATTACGAGCAGTACTTC.

The rearrangement joins TRBV5-5 to TRBJ1-2; D perhaps matches TRBD1 (6 bases). V lost 2 bases to trimming and J lost 3 bases, with 8 bases between them. Germline values: CDR1 SGHKS, CDR2 YYEKEE (reference sequence). This CDR3 has 13 residues. CDR3 bases: TGTGCCAGCAGCTTAAGACAGGACTATGGCTACACCTTC. It specifies CASSLRQDYGYTF.

The J gene is TRBJ2-1, the V gene TRBV27; 7 bases line up with TRBD2. The CDR3 has 15 amino acids. Unmatched junction bases numbered 15, after V lost 7 bases and J lost 9 bases. CDR1 and CDR2 from the germline V gene are MNHEY and SMNVEV (reference sequence). The CDR3 nucleotides read TGTGCCAGCACCCCTTATGGCGGGAGTTTCAGTGAGCAGTTCTTC. As protein: CASTPYGGSFSEQFF.

This chain connects TRBV6-5 to TRBJ2-2, with 9 positions matching TRBD1. This CDR3 comprises 15 residues. J gave up 1 base and V 6 bases, and 3 bases lay outside the gene matches. Looked up from germline, CDR1 is MNHEY and CDR2 is SVGAGI. CDR3 coding DNA: TGTGCCAGCAGGCGGGACAGGGTGAACACCGGGGAGCTGTTTTTT. Protein: CASRRDRVNTGELFF.

V is TRBV6-1 and J is TRBJ2-7; D is possibly TRBD1 (6 bases). Germline CDR1 reads MNHNS; CDR2 reads SASEGT. With 7 bases removed from V and 1 base from J, the gap between germline ends came to 8 bases. The CDR3 extends over 12 amino acids. The CDR3 protein is CASKQGSYEQYF. The CDR3 coding sequence is TGTGCCAGCAAACAGGGATCCTACGAGCAGTACTTC.

The chain combines TRBV19 with TRBJ1-1; TRBD1 matches at 7 bases. The CDR3 has 14 amino acids. Per germline, CDR1 LNHDA and CDR2 SQIVND (reference sequence). J was trimmed by 0 bases and V by 6 bases; bases with no gene match: 4. The CDR3 sequence is CASRGQTMNTEAFF. In nucleotides, the CDR3 is TGTGCCAGTAGGGGACAGACCATGAACACTGAAGCTTTCTTT.

The rearrangement links TRBV7-2 to TRBJ1-2; 11 bases are a match to TRBD1. Germline V lookup: CDR1 SGHTA, CDR2 FQGNSA. V lost 5 bases, J lost 5 bases, and 10 bases stayed unmatched. The CDR3 is made up of 16 amino acids. CDR3 sequence reads: CASSLRTGGSRYGYTF. CDR3 DNA: TGTGCCAGCAGCCTGAGGACAGGGGGCAGTAGGTATGGCTACACCTTC.

The chain is built from TRBV7-2 and TRBJ1-5, with D maybe TRBD1 (6 bases). The CDR3 consists of 13 residues. Trimming pared 4 bases from V and 4 bases from J, leaving 8 bases between. In germline, CDR1 is SGHTA, CDR2 FQGNSA. This CDR3 reads CASSYQGNQPQHF. The CDR3, as DNA: TGTGCCAGCAGCTACCAGGGGAATCAGCCCCAGCATTTT.

V gene TRBV2 combines with J gene TRBJ1-2, with D possibly matching TRBD1 (6 bases). Trimming left V 3 bases short and J 4 bases short, with 12 bases between. Germline V lookup: CDR1 SNHLY, CDR2 FYNNEI. The CDR3 runs to 14 residues. CDR3 sequence (DNA): TGTGCCAGCAGTGAGGGGGCGGTTAGCTATGGCTACACCTTC. The encoded protein is CASSEGAVSYGYTF.

The rearrangement uses TRBV6-1 and TRBJ1-6, with 10 bases that match TRBD1. This CDR3 contains 15 residues. The germline V gene encodes CDR1 MNHNS and CDR2 SASEGT. Trimming took 4 bases from V and 7 from J; bases not matched to a gene: 4. CDR3: CASSGDRGRNSPLHF. The CDR3 DNA reads as TGTGCCAGCAGTGGAGACAGGGGGCGGAATTCACCCCTCCACTTT.

The rearrangement joins TRBV4-3 to TRBJ1-1; the D is unclear. CDR1 LGHNA and CDR2 YSLEER come from the germline V gene. There are 14 residues in the CDR3. V dropped 0 bases and J dropped 5 bases, with 10 bases sitting between them. CDR3 in amino acids: CASSQEGGWTEAFF. The CDR3 DNA reads TGCGCCAGCAGCCAAGAGGGAGGGTGGACTGAAGCTTTCTTT.

The V call is TRBV7-2, the J call TRBJ2-7; TRBD1 matches 7 bases. Germline V gene lookup returns CDR1 SGHTA and CDR2 FQGNSA. The CDR3 has 16 residues. Germline trimming cut 5 bases from V and 3 bases from J; bases unmatched to any gene: 13. The CDR3 nucleotides are TGTGCCAGCAGCCGGGAATCGACAGGGAGCTTCTACGAGCAGTACTTC. Protein sequence: CASSRESTGSFYEQYF.

The rearrangement links TRBV2 to TRBJ2-3, with 7 bases matching TRBD1. Germline values: CDR1 SNHLY, CDR2 FYNNEI. Trimming removed 5 bases from V and 0 bases from J; junction bases left unmatched: 5. This CDR3 comprises 15 residues. The CDR3 nucleotides are TGTGCCAGCAGTAACAGGGGTGCTAGCACAGATACGCAGTATTTT. Translating gives CASSNRGASTDTQYF. The full variable domain, completed using reference TRBV2 and TRBJ2-3, is EPEVTQTPSHQVTQMGQEVILRCVPISNHLYFYWYRQILGQKVEFLVSFYNNEISEKSEIFDDQFSVERPDGSNFTLKIRSTKLEDSAMYFCASSNRGASTDTQYFGPGTRLTVL.

V usage is TRBV15 and J usage is TRBJ1-1, with D possibly being TRBD1 (5 bases). CDR1 and CDR2 (germline): LNHNV, YYDKDF (reference sequence). Trimming stripped 0 bases from V and 2 bases from J, with 13 bases between. This CDR3 is built from 16 residues. The CDR3 sequence: CATSRDHRQSNTEAFF. DNA of the CDR3: TGTGCCACCAGCAGAGATCATAGACAGAGTAACACTGAAGCTTTCTTT.

V and J are TRBV13 and TRBJ2-5; 9 bases map to TRBD1. The last part of the DNA fits TRBJ2-7 better; the J call may be wrong. Germline-derived CDR1 and CDR2 are PRHDT and FYEKMQ (reference sequence). The CDR3 has 14 residues. The CDR3 coding sequence is TGTGCCAGCAGCCCTGGGACAGGGTACCACGAGCAGTACTTC. Encoded protein: CASSPGTGYHEQYF.

V and J are TRBV4-1 and TRBJ2-7; 9 bases fit TRBD1. CDR1 and CDR2 from the germline V gene are MGHRA and YSYEKL. Trimming at V came to 3 bases and at J to 7 bases, leaving 10 bases not matched to a gene. CDR3 length: 15 residues. In nucleotides, the CDR3 is TGCGCCAGCAGCCACGGGACAGGGCTACTGGGGGAGCAGTACTTC. Translating it yields CASSHGTGLLGEQYF.

This clone was detected only a few times. CDR3 nucleotide sequence: TGTGCCAGCAGCTTGGCGGGGGGGGCTCATTATGAGCAGTTCTTC. It encodes CASSLAGGAHYEQFF. The genes are TRBV5-6 and TRBJ2-1; 8 nucleotides match TRBD2. The ends lost 0 bases at V and 8 bases at J; junction bases unmatched: 7. Germline CDR1 reads SGHDT; CDR2 reads YYEEEE. This CDR3 has 15 residues.

The DNA of the CDR3 is TGTGCCTCCAGGGCGAGGTCCCGCGCGGGAGGGGGCACAGATACGCAGTATTTT. It encodes CASRARSRAGGGTDTQYF. V and J are TRBV7-9 and TRBJ2-3; 9 nucleotides match TRBD2. Germline V gene data show CDR1 as SEHNR and CDR2 as FQNEAQ (reference sequence). With V trimmed by 11 bases and J by 1 base, 19 bases remained unmatched. The CDR3 totals 18 residues.

This chain links TRBV2 with TRBJ2-3; D is unresolved. The germline V and J ends were trimmed by 2 bases and 7 bases, with 10 bases remaining between them. This CDR3 contains 13 residues. Per germline, CDR1 SNHLY and CDR2 FYNNEI. Written as DNA, the CDR3 is TGTGCCAGCAGTGAACCTCCTCCTAATACGCAGTATTTT. It codes for CASSEPPPNTQYF.

The chain links TRBV10-1 to TRBJ1-4; D ambiguous. The CDR3 extends over 12 amino acids. Germline lookup yields CDR1 WNHNN and CDR2 SYGVQD (reference sequence). The V gene lost 4 bases and the J gene lost 5 bases, with 5 bases spanning the gap. The CDR3 spells CASSGGNEKLFF. In DNA, the CDR3 is TGCGCCAGCAGTGGAGGGAATGAAAAACTGTTTTTT.

The J gene is TRBJ1-6, the V gene TRBV5-6; D call uncertain. Trimming removed 5 bases at V and 7 bases at J, with 19 bases between. The germline gives CDR1 SGHDT, CDR2 YYEEEE. This CDR3 is built from 16 residues. The CDR3 DNA sequence: TGTGCCAGCAGTCCGAGTGGGCGGACTGCCAATTCACCCCTCCACTTT. Its protein is CASSPSGRTANSPLHF.